Sequencing of this T cell receptor beta chain was carried out in a study of T cells after yellow fever vaccination (dated by TCRdb to 2018 to 2020). Regarding the complete study: Libraries from fractions with low cell numbers were prepared with the SMART-Seq v4 Ultra Low Input RNA kit. To track T-cell clones before and after primary and booster YFV17D yellow fever vaccination, bulk TCR alpha and beta repertoires were sequenced longitudinally. Two healthy male donors, one aged 18 to 30 and one aged 30 to 40 years, were included in the cohort. Blood was collected at multiple timepoints before and after primary and secondary immunization, and bulk PBMC replicates and cell subsets were isolated. Results and caveats for the whole study, not just this receptor: Compared with the primary T-cell response, the secondary T-cell response was weaker but faster, peaking on day 5 rather than day 15. Only a couple of donors were included in the study, so the extent to which the findings can be generalized is limited. A small share of clonotypes occurred in both CD4 and CD8 compartments, likely arising from convergent recombination. After the booster, most of the clones that had expanded following primary vaccination were detected again (approximately 96% of CD4 and more than 85% of CD8), which suggests that memory was broadly maintained. Computational filtering was needed because FACS-sorted repertoires could contain abundant contaminating clonotypes from the bulk population.

Clipping removes 2 bases from V and 3 bases from J, with 11 as the unmatched junction base count. From the germline V gene, CDR1 is MNHEY and CDR2 is SVGEGT. There are 17 amino acids in the CDR3, from cysteine to phenylalanine inclusive. Left in the record is the CDR3 DNA by itself, 51 bases read in frame from the first base. Synthesis of TCR cDNA relied on 5'RACE template switching, a step that introduced a universal primer site along with unique molecular identifiers. Priming of cDNA synthesis was performed from both the TCR alpha and TCR beta constant segments. Library amplification used two PCR steps, and the second PCR step added sample barcodes and sequencing adapters. Libraries were sequenced on Illumina HiSeq 2500 (2x100 bp) or NovaSeq (2x150 bp). Per the source publication's procedure: MIGEC was used to demultiplex reads and collapse the reads into UMI consensus sequences, and MiXCR was used for V(D)J alignment. Vaccine-responding clonotypes were identified with edgeR using replicate PBMC samples, with FDR below 0.01 and a log2 fold change above 5 up to day 15 being required. Bulk clonotypes were assigned CD4 or CD8 identity according to which sequenced CD4 or CD8 repertoire held them at higher abundance. Using fastp trimming at Q25 and MiXCR clonotype assembly, TCRdb reanalyzed the public sequencing data and kept in-frame beta chains. One record per CDR3 amino acid sequence lists the most common genes and DNA. The V and J calls and clone size come from TCRdb's table, not from the authors' own analysis. The sample data list under 600,000 distinct CDR3 sequences, and around a fifth of these were observed just once. The ten largest clonotypes hold 16% of the sample.

This clonotype was found a few times. Which antigen it targets is not known. No much larger clone is present one base from it, and per-base qualities are unavailable. Sample treatment or condition, as interpreted from the label and publication: live attenuated yellow fever vaccine strain. At each blood-draw timepoint, two biological replicates of bulk PBMCs were collected. PBMCs were isolated from peripheral blood using a standard Ficoll-Paque protocol. RNA was extracted with TriZol from bulk PBMCs, CD4 and CD8 fractions, and dextramer-positive and dextramer-negative fractions. Recombination linked TRBV6-2 or TRBV6-3 to TRBJ2-3; 7 bases in between match TRBD1. The origin of this receptor is a man in his late teens or twenties who received the YFV17D yellow fever vaccine. Sequencing was performed on PBMCs, taken about 20 days after the first yellow fever vaccination. In nucleotides, the sequence is TGTGCCAGCAGTTACACGCTACCCGGGACAGCGACAGATACGCAGTATTTT. This codes for CASSYTLPGTATDTQYF.